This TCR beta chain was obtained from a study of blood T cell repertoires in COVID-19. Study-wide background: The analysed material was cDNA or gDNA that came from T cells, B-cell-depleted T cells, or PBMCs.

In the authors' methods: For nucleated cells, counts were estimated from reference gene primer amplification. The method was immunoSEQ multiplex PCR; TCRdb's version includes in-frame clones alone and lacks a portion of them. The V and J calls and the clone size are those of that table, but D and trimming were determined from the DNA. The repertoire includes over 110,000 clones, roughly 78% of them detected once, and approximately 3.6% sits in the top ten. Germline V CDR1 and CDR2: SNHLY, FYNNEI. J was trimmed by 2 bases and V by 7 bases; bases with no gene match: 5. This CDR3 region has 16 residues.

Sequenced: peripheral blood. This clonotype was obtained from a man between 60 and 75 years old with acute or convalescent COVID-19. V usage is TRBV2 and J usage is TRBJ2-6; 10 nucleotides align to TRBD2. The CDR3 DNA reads TGTGCCAGCATAAGCGGGAGGGCCCCTGGGGCCAACGTCCTGACTTTC. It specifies CASISGRAPGANVLTF.